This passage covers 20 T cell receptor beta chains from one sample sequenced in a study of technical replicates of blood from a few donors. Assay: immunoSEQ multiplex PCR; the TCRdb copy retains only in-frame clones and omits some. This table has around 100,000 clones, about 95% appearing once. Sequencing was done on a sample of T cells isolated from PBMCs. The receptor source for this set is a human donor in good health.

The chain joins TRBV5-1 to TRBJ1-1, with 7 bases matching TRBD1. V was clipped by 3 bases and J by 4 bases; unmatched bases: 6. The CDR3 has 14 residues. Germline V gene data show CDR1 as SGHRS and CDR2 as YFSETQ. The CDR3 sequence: CASSSGDSRTEAFF. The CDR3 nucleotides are TGCGCCAGCAGCTCAGGGGACAGCCGCACTGAAGCTTTCTTT.

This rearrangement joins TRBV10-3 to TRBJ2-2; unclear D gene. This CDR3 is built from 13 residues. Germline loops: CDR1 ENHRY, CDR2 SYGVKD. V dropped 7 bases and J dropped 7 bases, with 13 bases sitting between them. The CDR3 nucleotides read TGTGCCATCATTCTTATCACTGTCGGGGAGCTGTTTTTT. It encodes CAIILITVGELFF.

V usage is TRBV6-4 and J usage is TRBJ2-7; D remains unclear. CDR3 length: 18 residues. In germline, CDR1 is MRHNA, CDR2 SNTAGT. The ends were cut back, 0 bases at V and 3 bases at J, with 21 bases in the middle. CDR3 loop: CASSDSGATHYYYYEQYF. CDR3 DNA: TGTGCCAGCAGTGACTCAGGAGCTACCCACTACTACTACTACGAGCAGTACTTC.

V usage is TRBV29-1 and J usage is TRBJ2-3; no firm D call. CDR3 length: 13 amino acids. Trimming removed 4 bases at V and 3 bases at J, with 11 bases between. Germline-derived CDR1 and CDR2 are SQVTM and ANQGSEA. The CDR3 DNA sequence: TGCAGCGTTGTGCGTGAACTAACAGATACGCAGTATTTT. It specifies CSVVRELTDTQYF.

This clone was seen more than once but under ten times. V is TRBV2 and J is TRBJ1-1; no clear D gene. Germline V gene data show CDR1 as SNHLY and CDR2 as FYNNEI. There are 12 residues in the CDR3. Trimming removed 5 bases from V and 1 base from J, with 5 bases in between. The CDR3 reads CASSYRNTEAFF. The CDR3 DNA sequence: TGTGCCAGCAGTTACAGGAACACTGAAGCTTTCTTT.

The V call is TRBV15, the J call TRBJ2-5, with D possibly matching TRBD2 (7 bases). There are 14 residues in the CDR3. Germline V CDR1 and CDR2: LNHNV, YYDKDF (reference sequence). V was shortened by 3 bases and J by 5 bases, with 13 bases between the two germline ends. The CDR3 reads CATSRGGALETQYF. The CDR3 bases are TGTGCCACCAGCAGGGGGGGGGCCTTGGAGACCCAGTACTTC.

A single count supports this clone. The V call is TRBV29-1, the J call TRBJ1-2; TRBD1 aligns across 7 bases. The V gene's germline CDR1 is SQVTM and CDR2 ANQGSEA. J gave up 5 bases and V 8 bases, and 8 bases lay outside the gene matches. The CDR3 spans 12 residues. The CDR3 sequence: CSLDRLGYGYTF. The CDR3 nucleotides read TGCAGCCTGGACAGGTTGGGATATGGCTACACCTTC.

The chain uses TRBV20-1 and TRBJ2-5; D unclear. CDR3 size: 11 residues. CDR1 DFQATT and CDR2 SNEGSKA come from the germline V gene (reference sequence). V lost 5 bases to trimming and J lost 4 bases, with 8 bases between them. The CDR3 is CSADFGETQYF. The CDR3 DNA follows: TGCAGTGCTGACTTTGGAGAGACCCAGTACTTC.

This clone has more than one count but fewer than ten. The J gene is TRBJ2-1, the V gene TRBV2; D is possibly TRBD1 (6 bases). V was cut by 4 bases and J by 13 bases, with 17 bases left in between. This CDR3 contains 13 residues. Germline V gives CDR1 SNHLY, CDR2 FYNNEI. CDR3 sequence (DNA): TGTGCCAGCAGTGGAGTAGGGGGTTTGGAACAGTTCTTC. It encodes CASSGVGGLEQFF.

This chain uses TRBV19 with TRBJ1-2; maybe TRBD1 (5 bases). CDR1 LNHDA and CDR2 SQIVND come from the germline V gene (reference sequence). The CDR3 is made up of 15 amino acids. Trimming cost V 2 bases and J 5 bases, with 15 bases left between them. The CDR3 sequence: CASSITERGAYGYTF. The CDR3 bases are TGTGCCAGTAGTATAACGGAAAGGGGCGCTTATGGCTACACCTTC.

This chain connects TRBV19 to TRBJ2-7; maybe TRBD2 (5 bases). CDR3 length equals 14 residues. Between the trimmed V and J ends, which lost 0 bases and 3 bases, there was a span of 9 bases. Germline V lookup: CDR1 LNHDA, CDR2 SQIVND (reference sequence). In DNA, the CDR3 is TGTGCCAGTAGTATAGATCTAGAGGGCTACGAGCAGTACTTC. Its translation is CASSIDLEGYEQYF.

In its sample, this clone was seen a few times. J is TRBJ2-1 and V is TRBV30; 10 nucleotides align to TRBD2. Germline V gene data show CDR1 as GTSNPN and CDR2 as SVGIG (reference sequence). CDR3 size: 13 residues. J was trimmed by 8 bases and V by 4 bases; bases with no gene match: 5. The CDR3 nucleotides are TGTGCCTGGACTAGCGGGAGTCTCTATGAGCAGTTCTTC. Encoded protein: CAWTSGSLYEQFF.

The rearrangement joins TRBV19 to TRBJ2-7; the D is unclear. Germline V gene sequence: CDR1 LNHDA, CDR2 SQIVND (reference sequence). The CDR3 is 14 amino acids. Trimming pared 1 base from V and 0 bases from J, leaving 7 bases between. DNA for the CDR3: TGTGCCAGTAGTATAGCCGGGTCCTCCTACGAGCAGTACTTC. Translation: CASSIAGSSYEQYF.

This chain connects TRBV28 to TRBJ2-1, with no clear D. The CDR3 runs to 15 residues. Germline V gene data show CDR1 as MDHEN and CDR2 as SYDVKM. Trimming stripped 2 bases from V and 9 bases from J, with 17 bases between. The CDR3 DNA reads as TGTGCCAGCAGTTTAATGTCTAGTCTGAGAGGTGAGCAGTTCTTC. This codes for CASSLMSSLRGEQFF.

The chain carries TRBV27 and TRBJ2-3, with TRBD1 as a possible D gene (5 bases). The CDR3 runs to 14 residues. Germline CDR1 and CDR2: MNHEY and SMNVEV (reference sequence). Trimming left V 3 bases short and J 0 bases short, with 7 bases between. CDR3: CASSLPGSTDTQYF. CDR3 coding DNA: TGTGCCAGCAGTTTGCCAGGGAGCACAGATACGCAGTATTTT.

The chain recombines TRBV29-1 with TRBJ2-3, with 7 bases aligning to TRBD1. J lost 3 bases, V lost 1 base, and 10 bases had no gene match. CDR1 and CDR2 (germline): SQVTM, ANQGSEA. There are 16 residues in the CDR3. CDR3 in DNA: TGCAGCGTTGAAGTTTGGACAGGAAAAGATACAGATACGCAGTATTTT. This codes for CSVEVWTGKDTDTQYF.

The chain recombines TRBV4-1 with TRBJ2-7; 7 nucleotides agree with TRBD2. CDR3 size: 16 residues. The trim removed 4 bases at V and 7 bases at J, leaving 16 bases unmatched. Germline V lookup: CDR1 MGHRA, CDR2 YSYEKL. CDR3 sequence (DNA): TGCGCCAGCAGCCGGGCGGCGGGAGCCACCGGGGGGGAGCAGTACTTC. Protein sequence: CASSRAAGATGGEQYF.

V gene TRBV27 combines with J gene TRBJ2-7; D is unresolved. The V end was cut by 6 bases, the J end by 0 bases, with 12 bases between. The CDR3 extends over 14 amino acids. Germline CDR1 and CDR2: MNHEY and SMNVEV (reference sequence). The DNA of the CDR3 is TGTGCCAGCAGCCTCAGATATCCCTCCTACGAGCAGTACTTC. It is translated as CASSLRYPSYEQYF.

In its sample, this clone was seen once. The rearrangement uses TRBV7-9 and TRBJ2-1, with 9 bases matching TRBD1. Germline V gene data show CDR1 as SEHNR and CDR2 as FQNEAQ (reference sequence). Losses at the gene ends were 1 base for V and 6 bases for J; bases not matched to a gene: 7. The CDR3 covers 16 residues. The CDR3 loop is CASSLGIGTGPNEQFF. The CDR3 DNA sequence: TGTGCCAGCAGCTTAGGTATTGGGACAGGGCCCAATGAGCAGTTCTTC.

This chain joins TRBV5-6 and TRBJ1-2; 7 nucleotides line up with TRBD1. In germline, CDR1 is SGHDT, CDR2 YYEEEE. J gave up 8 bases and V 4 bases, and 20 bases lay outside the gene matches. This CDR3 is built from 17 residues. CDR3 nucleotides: TGTGCCAGCAGCCCTACCCCTGACAGGGCATCTGAGCCGGGCTACACCTTC. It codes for CASSPTPDRASEPGYTF.